Listed below are T cell receptor beta chains from one sample, sequenced in a study of blood T cells in healthy people across ages. MiXCR, run by TCRdb on the 5' RACE reads, gives a single entry per CDR3 protein. The table lists 920,000 or so distinct CDR3 sequences, 35% to 55% of them singletons. Sequenced input: blood. These receptors all stem from an older woman in good health. Both conserved end residues are part of each CDR3. A D gene is named only where the DNA matches it firmly. Part of the rows lack a size; the others show once, few, many or a class for expanded clones.

abundance	v_gene	j_gene	d_gene	CDR3nt	CDR3aa
NA	TRBV6-1	TRBJ2-5	TRBD1	TGTGCCAGCAGTGAACACTCCGGGACAGGGACCGGGCAGACCCAGTACTTC	CASSEHSGTGTGQTQYF
few	TRBV12-3/TRBV12-4	TRBJ1-4	NA	TGTGCCAGCAGCCAAGGACAGCCCACAACTAATGAAAAACTGTTTTTT	CASSQGQPTTNEKLFF
once	TRBV24-1	TRBJ2-7	NA	TGTGCCACCAGTGCCACGGACCCATTAGATGCCCACGAGCAGTACTTC	CATSATDPLDAHEQYF
NA	TRBV24-1	TRBJ2-3	NA	TGTGCCACCAGTGATTCTGATGCTAGCGTAAACTCGGATACGCAGTATTTT	CATSDSDASVNSDTQYF
few	TRBV6-6	TRBJ2-3	TRBD2	TGTGCCAGCACCTTGGGACTAGCGGGGGATACGCAGTATTTT	CASTLGLAGDTQYF
NA	TRBV28	TRBJ1-3	NA	TGTGCCAGCAAAGTGTGGAGCTCTGGAAACACCATATATTTT	CASKVWSSGNTIYF
many	TRBV15	TRBJ2-7	TRBD2	TGTGCCACCAGCAGAGGACTAGCGGTTTACGAGCAGTACTTC	CATSRGLAVYEQYF
once	TRBV4-2	TRBJ2-3	TRBD2	TGTGCCAGCAGCCAAGATAGAAGCGGGAGGCCAGATACGCAGTATTTT	CASSQDRSGRPDTQYF
once	TRBV6-5	TRBJ2-5	NA	TGTGCCAGCAGTGACGGTACAGGGAATTTGGAGCAGTACTTC	CASSDGTGNLEQYF
NA	TRBV29-1	TRBJ2-2	TRBD1	TGCAGCGTTGCAGGGGGCGGGGAGCTGTTTTTT	CSVAGGGELFF
NA	TRBV24-1	TRBJ2-3	NA	TGTGCCACCAGTGAAGCTAGTGGGAGTGGGAAAGATACGCAGTATTTT	CATSEASGSGKDTQYF